Sequencing of this T cell receptor (beta chain) was carried out in a study of T-cell memory formation after mild COVID-19. About the research overall: TCR clusters mostly belonged to single donors.

This clonotype was seen at least ten times. Antigen: not known. The CDR3 extends over 17 amino acids. Germline V gene lookup returns CDR1 SGHTA and CDR2 FQGNSA. V lost 2 bases and J lost 3; bases outside the gene matches: 11. Each CDR3 protein gets one entry after TCRdb re-called the 5' RACE reads with MiXCR. The data show about 130,000 distinct CDR3 sequences, with 16% seen just once and about 14% held by the top ten. General study findings and limits: The SARS-CoV-2 specificity of second-wave clones reaching peak at day 37 remained unverified.

J is TRBJ2-3 and V is TRBV7-2, with TRBD2 matching 7 bases. This sequence originates from an adult woman who had mild COVID-19 (a few samples of this study predate the infection). Cell type and time point are not known. Sequenced material: PBMCs or a T cell subset sorted from them (not recorded which). CDR3 sequence reads: CASSLRLGGGATDTQYF. The CDR3, as DNA: TGTGCCAGCAGCTTACGGTTGGGGGGAGGGGCTACAGATACGCAGTATTTT.